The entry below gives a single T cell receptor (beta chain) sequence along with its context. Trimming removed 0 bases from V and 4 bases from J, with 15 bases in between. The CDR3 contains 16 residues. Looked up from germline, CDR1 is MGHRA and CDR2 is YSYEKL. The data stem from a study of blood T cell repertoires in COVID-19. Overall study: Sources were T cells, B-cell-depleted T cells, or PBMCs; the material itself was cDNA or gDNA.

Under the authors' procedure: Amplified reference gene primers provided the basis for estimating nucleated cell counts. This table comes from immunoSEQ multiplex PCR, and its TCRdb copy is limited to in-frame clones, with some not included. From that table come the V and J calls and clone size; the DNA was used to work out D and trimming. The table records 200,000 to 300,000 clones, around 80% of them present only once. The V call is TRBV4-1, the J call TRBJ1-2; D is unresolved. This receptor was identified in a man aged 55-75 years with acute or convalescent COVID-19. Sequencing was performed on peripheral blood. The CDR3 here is CASSQDEWAGPYGYTF. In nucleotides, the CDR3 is TGCGCCAGCAGCCAAGATGAGTGGGCAGGTCCCTATGGCTACACCTTC.